These T cell receptor beta chains were read from a single sample in a study of cytomegalovirus exposure and HLA in healthy donors. TCRdb's table, derived via immunoSEQ multiplex PCR, lists solely in-frame clones and lacks some. Of about 67,000 clones listed, 85% to 90% were seen once; the top ten hold roughly 12%. Material for sequencing was PBMCs. These receptors all stem from a woman between 25 and 40 years old in good health and CMV-seropositive. The CDR3 runs from the conserved cysteine through the conserved F or W. The D gene is left open where the match is weak. Rows give clone size only sometimes, using once, few, many, or a class for an expanded clone.

j_call d_call clone_size v_call cdr3_aa cdr3_nt
TRBJ1-1 TRBD1 . TRBV12-5 CASGFTGQGRTEAFF TGTGCTAGTGGTTTTACGGGACAGGGGAGGACTGAAGCTTTCTTT
TRBJ1-2 TRBD1 . TRBV6-1 CASSGRGQAIYGYTF TGTGCCAGCAGTGGAAGAGGACAGGCCATTTATGGCTACACCTTC
TRBJ1-2 TRBD1 . TRBV7-9 CASSLSRDRNNYGYTF TGTGCCAGCAGCTTATCCAGGGACAGGAACAACTATGGCTACACCTTC
TRBJ2-3 . . TRBV9 CASSVAHGEQFTDTQYF TGTGCCAGCAGCGTAGCTCACGGGGAACAGTTCACAGATACGCAGTATTTT
TRBJ2-1 TRBD2 few TRBV4-1 CASSQTRGGRVEQFF TGCGCCAGCAGCCAAACCCGGGGAGGGAGGGTTGAGCAGTTCTTC
TRBJ2-1 TRBD2 once TRBV12-5 CASGSAGVQFF TGTGCTAGTGGTTCGGCGGGAGTACAGTTCTTC
TRBJ2-7 TRBD2 . TRBV2 CASALLLRVLAGGPAYEQYF TGTGCCAGCGCCCTCCTCCTCCGGGTGCTAGCGGGAGGGCCGGCCTACGAGCAGTACTTC
TRBJ2-7 . . TRBV18 CASSPPAGEQYF TGTGCCAGCTCACCACCGGCTGGCGAGCAGTACTTC
TRBJ2-7 TRBD2 . TRBV27 CASSLSLRELLGDEQYF TGTGCCAGCAGTTTAAGCTTGCGGGAGCTCTTGGGGGACGAGCAGTACTTC
TRBJ1-1 . . TRBV21-1 CASSKVEGGHMNTEAFF TGTGCCAGCAGCAAAGTGGAAGGAGGCCACATGAACACTGAAGCTTTCTTT
TRBJ2-7 TRBD2 . TRBV7-2 CASSSGLAGPTSYEQYF TGTGCCAGCAGTTCGGGACTAGCGGGACCGACTTCCTACGAGCAGTACTTC
TRBJ1-3 . . TRBV2 CASKAGELISGNTIYF TGTGCCAGCAAAGCAGGGGAGTTGATATCTGGAAACACCATATATTTT
TRBJ2-2 TRBD1 . TRBV5-1 CASSLGQGWTGELFF TGCGCCAGCAGCCTTGGACAGGGGTGGACCGGGGAGCTGTTTTTT
TRBJ2-2 . . TRBV9 CASSVRGSTGELFF TGTGCCAGCAGCGTTAGAGGTAGTACCGGGGAGCTGTTTTTT
TRBJ1-2 . . TRBV6-5 CASSGGGLYGYTF TGTGCCAGCAGTGGGGGGGGCCTCTATGGCTACACCTTC
TRBJ2-7 TRBD1 . TRBV11-2 CASSRQGARTYEQYF TGTGCCAGCAGCCGACAGGGGGCACGGACCTACGAGCAGTACTTC
TRBJ2-1 . once TRBV5-1 CASSLERGEQFF TGCGCCAGCAGCTTGGAGCGTGGTGAGCAGTTCTTC
TRBJ2-2 TRBD2 . TRBV28 CASSSGTSGRAGGELFF TGTGCCAGCAGTTCCGGGACTAGCGGGAGAGCAGGCGGGGAGCTGTTTTTT
TRBJ2-1 TRBD2 . TRBV19 CASTSSGLSSYNEQFF TGTGCCAGTACTTCTAGCGGGTTAAGCTCCTACAATGAGCAGTTCTTC
TRBJ2-1 TRBD2 once TRBV7-9 CASSSAGLAGSSYNEQFF TGTGCCAGCAGCTCAGCAGGACTAGCGGGGAGCTCCTACAATGAGCAGTTCTTC
TRBJ2-7 TRBD2 . TRBV2 CASSGGLAGAYEQYF TGTGCCAGCAGTGGGGGACTAGCGGGAGCCTACGAGCAGTACTTC
TRBJ2-7 . . TRBV11-2 CASSFTGTSAYEQYF TGTGCCAGCAGCTTTACAGGAACCTCAGCCTACGAGCAGTACTTC
TRBJ2-5 . . TRBV18 CASSPGGPETQYF TGTGCCAGCTCACCGGGGGGGCCTGAGACCCAGTACTTC
TRBJ2-7 TRBD2 . TRBV27 CASSYSALADYEQYF TGTGCCAGCAGTTACTCGGCACTAGCGGATTACGAGCAGTACTTC
TRBJ2-7 TRBD2 . TRBV4-1 CASTPLAESSYEQYF TGCGCCAGCACCCCACTAGCGGAGAGCTCCTACGAGCAGTACTTC
TRBJ2-5 TRBD1 . TRBV2 CASTGQGETQYF TGTGCCAGCACTGGACAGGGAGAGACCCAGTACTTC
TRBJ1-1 . . TRBV7-9 CASSSQGGDTEAFF TGTGCCAGCAGCTCCCAGGGCGGGGACACTGAAGCTTTCTTT
TRBJ2-3 . . TRBV27 CASSFGAGDTQYF TGTGCCAGCAGTTTTGGGGCTGGAGATACGCAGTATTTT
TRBJ2-6 . . TRBV9 CASSEVLWSSGANVLTF TGTGCCAGCAGCGAGGTCTTATGGAGCTCTGGGGCCAACGTCCTGACTTTC
TRBJ1-2 TRBD1 . TRBV6-5 CAPRLRGVNGYTF TGTGCCCCCCGCCTCAGGGGGGTGAATGGCTACACCTTC
TRBJ1-5 . . TRBV18 CASSRAAQGGSQPQHF TGTGCCAGCTCCCGGGCGGCCCAGGGCGGGAGTCAGCCCCAGCATTTT
TRBJ1-4 TRBD1 . TRBV7-6 CASSLEGASGEKLFF TGTGCCAGCAGCCTGGAGGGGGCTAGTGGGGAAAAACTGTTTTTT
TRBJ2-7 TRBD2 . TRBV27 CASSTGLAVTYEQYF TGTGCCAGCAGCACAGGACTAGCGGTAACCTACGAGCAGTACTTC
TRBJ1-4 . once TRBV19 CASSIEGALGKLFF TGTGCCAGTAGTATAGAGGGGGCGTTGGGAAAACTGTTTTTT
TRBJ2-5 . . TRBV7-9 CASSPFRAEETQYF TGTGCCAGCAGCCCGTTCAGGGCAGAAGAGACCCAGTACTTC
TRBJ1-2 TRBD1 . TRBV29-1 CSVEAGGGGYTF TGCAGCGTTGAAGCAGGGGGAGGTGGCTACACCTTC
TRBJ2-1 TRBD2 . TRBV11-2 CASSPGLEAYNEQFF TGTGCCAGCAGCCCCGGACTAGAGGCGTACAATGAGCAGTTCTTC
TRBJ2-1 TRBD2 . TRBV7-2 CASSLKTSGRFGNEQFF TGTGCCAGCAGCTTAAAAACTAGCGGGAGATTTGGCAATGAGCAGTTCTTC
TRBJ2-3 TRBD2 . TRBV2 CASKAGVSDTQYF TGTGCCAGCAAGGCGGGAGTATCAGATACGCAGTATTTT
TRBJ2-5 . . TRBV11-3 CASSLGGQETQYF TGTGCCAGCAGCTTGGGGGGACAAGAGACCCAGTACTTC
TRBJ2-7 TRBD1 . TRBV5-4 CASSSPGQGDYEQYF TGTGCCAGCAGCTCGCCGGGACAGGGTGATTACGAGCAGTACTTC
TRBJ1-1 . . TRBV9 CASSVVEGTEAFF TGTGCCAGCAGCGTAGTAGAGGGAACTGAAGCTTTCTTT
TRBJ2-7 . . TRBV7-8 CASSPYDSSAYEQYF TGTGCCAGCAGCCCCTACGACTCTAGCGCCTACGAGCAGTACTTC
TRBJ2-5 . once TRBV5-1 CASSAGTPGETQYF TGCGCCAGCAGCGCCGGGACACCTGGTGAGACCCAGTACTTC
TRBJ2-7 TRBD2 . TRBV7-2 CASSGPPAGGGRAEQYF TGTGCCAGCAGCGGCCCCCCCGCGGGAGGGGGGCGGGCCGAGCAGTACTTC
TRBJ2-7 . few TRBV11-2 CASSLMPGVSYEQYF TGTGCCAGCAGCTTAATGCCCGGGGTGAGCTACGAGCAGTACTTC
TRBJ2-1 TRBD2 . TRBV6-4 CASSDGPGGNEQFF TGTGCCAGCAGTGACGGTCCGGGGGGCAATGAGCAGTTCTTC
TRBJ2-4 TRBD2 . TRBV7-2 CASSLSGRSKNIQYF TGTGCCAGCAGCCTTAGCGGGAGGTCCAAAAACATTCAGTACTTC
TRBJ1-1 TRBD1 . TRBV4-1 CASSPRQGVTNTEAFF TGCGCCAGCAGCCCCCGACAGGGGGTAACAAACACTGAAGCTTTCTTT
TRBJ1-1 . . TRBV5-4 CASSYSIMDTEAFF TGTGCCAGCAGCTACAGCATCATGGACACTGAAGCTTTCTTT
TRBJ2-5 . . TRBV5-1 CASSFQAASGETQYF TGCGCCAGCAGCTTTCAGGCAGCTTCTGGGGAGACCCAGTACTTC